Included here is one TCR beta chain sequence, with context. This clonotype was observed many times. Which antigen it targets is not known. Nothing much larger sits one base from this clone, and base qualities are not available. Genomic DNA served as template for TCR beta VDJ combination and CDR3 sequence profiling. TCR repertoire sequencing was run on an Illumina HiSeq 2000. The published analysis was carried out like this. TRBV/TRBJ rearrangement plots, CDR3 size and DJ length profiles, and Simpson's diversity index were used to assess repertoires. The most abundant DNA sequence in the deep sequencing data was taken as the immunodominant clone. CDR3 amino acid sequences were checked for sharing between subjects and were compared against published repertoires and the VDJdb database. In TCRdb, the public reads were trimmed at Q25 with fastp and aligned with MiXCR, with productive beta chains retained. Every CDR3 protein is listed once, alongside the most common genes and DNA of its rows. The V and J calls, along with clone size, are taken from TCRdb and not from the paper's own processing. The sample table records a few hundred thousand distinct CDR3 sequences; around 50% of these occur just once. Together, the top ten hold about 20% of the sample.

This sample is part of a study of CD8+CD57+ T cells in acquired aplastic anemia (dated by TCRdb to 2017 to 2018). As for the study more broadly: A mean of about 3.2 ug of DNA, ranging from roughly 0.19 to 27.4 ug, was extracted from sorted CD4+ and CD8+ cells. CD8+CD57+ expansion was defined as frequency above the mean frequency observed in healthy subjects.

Flow cytometry had shown CD8+CD57+ cell expansion in the patients selected for sequencing. All patients had severe acquired aplastic anemia diagnosed by International Study of Aplastic Anemia and Agranulocytosis and Camitta criteria. At the time blood was sampled, none of the patients had received any therapy. The study deep-sequenced TCR repertoires of sorted CD4+ and CD8+ blood T cells from severe aplastic anemia patients and healthy subjects. In the USA, patient enrollment took place under clinicaltrials.gov protocols 00001620, 01623167, 00001397, 00071045, 00081523 and 00961064. Ficoll-Paque density gradient centrifugation was used to isolate peripheral blood mononuclear cells. Before DNA extraction, CD4+ and CD8+ T cells were sorted by FACS or by magnetic beads. Results and caveats for the whole study, not just this receptor: CD8+ Simpson's diversity did not differ significantly between patients and healthy controls (P=0.060). Twenty-nine CD8+ CDR3 sequences were found in both patients and controls but appeared to be highly expressed in patients and within the immunodominant clones of the patients.

V has 4 bases trimmed and J has 5 bases trimmed; junction bases matching no gene number 14. The CDR3 runs 15 residues from the cysteine to the phenylalanine. CDR3 DNA only is kept here, 45 bases in frame from base 1. The CDR1 and CDR2 encoded by the germline V gene (reference sequence) are DFQATT and SNEGSKA. The chain couples TRBV20-1 to TRBJ2-7, and TRBD1 aligns with 7 junction nucleotides. The TCR comes from a human donor with aplastic anemia. The sequenced sample was sorted CD4+, CD8+, or CD8+CD57+ T cells (not recorded which) from PBMCs. DNA sequence: TGCAGTGCTACACTTCCGGGACAGAGAGCGCACGAGCAGTACTTC. It encodes CSATLPGQRAHEQYF.